This TCR beta chain was captured by sequencing in a study of shared T cell receptors in the human thymus (dated by TCRdb to 2020 to 2023). Study-wide context: The study examined how the human thymus generates shared, self-reactive T-cell receptor alpha chains.

This clone was detected only once. There is no known antigen for this receptor. One base away there is no much larger clone; base qualities are not given. The library was obtained by the immunoSEQ multiplex PCR assay. Here the immuneACCESS table is served through TCRdb, limited to in-frame sequences with V and J called. Missing clones are a known gap in these copies; in checked studies unresolved V genes cover under half, and the rest lacks a known reason. The sample table lists about 380,000 clones, more than 85% of them with a count of one. The ten largest account for approximately 0.02% of the sample. Measured from the cysteine to the phenylalanine, the CDR3 is 15 residues long. The CDR3 DNA has 45 bases and is translated from base 1. V and J are truncated by 5 bases and 0 bases respectively, leaving an intervening sequence of 11 bases. Looking up the germline V gene yields CDR1 LGHNA and CDR2 YSLEER.

Material: thymocytes. This chain joins TRBV4-3 to TRBJ2-1; the D gene could be TRBD1 or TRBD2, each one agreeing over 5 bases. The receptor's source is a human donor. The CDR3 here reads CASSWGTDSYNEQFF. The DNA sequence reads TGCGCCAGCAGCTGGGGGACGGACTCCTACAATGAGCAGTTCTTC.